This passage covers 29 T cell receptor beta chains from one sample sequenced in a study of blood T cell repertoires in COVID-19. Repertoires were generated with immunoSEQ multiplex PCR, while TCRdb's copy carries only in-frame clones and drops some. This table has a few hundred thousand clones, 85% appearing once. Sequencing was performed on peripheral blood. All receptors derive from a woman under 30 with acute or convalescent COVID-19.

The rearrangement links TRBV6-5 to TRBJ1-1; 7 bases map to TRBD1. The CDR3 contains 14 residues. Germline CDR1 MNHEY, CDR2 SVGAGI. The V and J ends lost 6 bases and 1 base, in that order; junction bases with no gene match: 5. In DNA form, the CDR3 reads TGTGCCAGCAGCTACGACAGGGAGAACACTGAAGCTTTCTTT. Translated: CASSYDRENTEAFF.

The genes are TRBV18 and TRBJ1-1; tentatively, D is TRBD1 (6 bases). The CDR3 runs to 16 residues. CDR1 is KGHSH and CDR2 is LQKENI in the germline V gene. Trimming took 3 bases from V and 0 from J, leaving 14 bases between them. DNA of the CDR3: TGTGCCAGCTCACCTAGACAGGACGGTATGAACACTGAAGCTTTCTTT. Protein: CASSPRQDGMNTEAFF.

This clone has a handful of counts. The chain links TRBV27 to TRBJ1-6; perhaps TRBD1 as D (6 bases). V was cut by 6 bases and J by 0 bases, with 12 bases left in between. The CDR3 length is 16 residues. Per germline, CDR1 MNHEY and CDR2 SMNVEV (reference sequence). The CDR3 sequence: CASRRTADSYNSPLHF. CDR3 bases: TGTGCCAGCAGGCGGACAGCAGACTCCTATAATTCACCCCTCCACTTT.

V usage is TRBV4-2 and J usage is TRBJ2-7; 8 nucleotides line up with TRBD1. V shed 5 bases, J shed 0 bases, and the junction held 6 bases outside the gene matches. The CDR3 spans 15 residues. Per the germline V gene, CDR1 is LGHNA and CDR2 is YNFKEQ. The CDR3 sequence: CASSTPGQVSYEQYF. CDR3 nucleotides: TGTGCCAGCAGCACCCCGGGACAGGTCTCCTACGAGCAGTACTTC.

The chain combines TRBV6-5 with TRBJ2-5, with 12 bases matching TRBD2. CDR3 length: 15 amino acids. Germline-derived CDR1 and CDR2 are MNHEY and SVGAGI. The ends lost 5 bases at V and 5 bases at J; junction bases unmatched: 6. CDR3 nucleotides: TGTGCCAGCAGTCCTAGCGGGAGGGCCGGGGAGACCCAGTACTTC. This gives the protein CASSPSGRAGETQYF.

This chain joins TRBV4-1 and TRBJ2-7; D call uncertain. The CDR3 loop spans 14 amino acids. Germline lookup yields CDR1 MGHRA and CDR2 YSYEKL. Trimming left V 4 bases short and J 4 bases short, with 14 bases between. Here the CDR3 DNA reads TGCGCCAGCAGCCTCCTAGAGAGAGGTTACGAGCAGTACTTC. Amino acid sequence: CASSLLERGYEQYF.

The chain carries TRBV6-5 and TRBJ2-7; weak D call: TRBD2 (5 bases). V lost 2 bases and J lost 2, with 13 bases in between. Germline lookup yields CDR1 MNHEY and CDR2 SVGAGI. This CDR3 has 15 residues. CDR3 residues: CASSYRRPVAYEQYF. In nucleotides, the CDR3 is TGTGCCAGCAGTTACCGGAGGCCGGTGGCCTACGAGCAGTACTTC.

V usage is TRBV9 and J usage is TRBJ2-3; 11 bases match TRBD2. The CDR3 has 18 amino acids. Germline V CDR1 and CDR2: SGDLS, YYNGEE. The J segment lost 1 base and the V segment lost 0 bases, leaving 7 bases of the junction unmatched. The CDR3 sequence: CASSVAGPGLAGTDTQYF. The CDR3 nucleotides read TGTGCCAGCAGCGTAGCGGGCCCGGGACTAGCGGGCACAGATACGCAGTATTTT.

This rearrangement joins TRBV5-4 to TRBJ2-1; 7 bases match TRBD2. This CDR3 is built from 16 residues. With V trimmed by 3 bases and J by 4 bases, 10 bases remained unmatched. Germline CDR1 and CDR2: SGHNT and YYREEE (reference sequence). CDR3 sequence: CASSSPNRGDYNEQFF. CDR3 DNA: TGTGCCAGCAGCTCACCGAACCGGGGGGATTACAATGAGCAGTTCTTC.

The rearrangement links TRBV7-9 to TRBJ1-1; maybe TRBD1 (5 bases). The CDR3 is 15 amino acids. Trimming cost V 4 bases and J 4 bases, with 16 bases left between them. CDR1 is SEHNR and CDR2 is FQNEAQ in the germline V gene (reference sequence). CDR3 sequence: CASSSSDGGGTEAFF. DNA for the CDR3: TGTGCCAGCAGCTCGAGCGACGGGGGGGGCACTGAAGCTTTCTTT.

The J gene is TRBJ2-7, the V gene TRBV4-2; 8 bases agree with TRBD2. V shed 0 bases and J 5 bases; nucleotides not matched to a gene: 6. Germline V gives CDR1 LGHNA, CDR2 YNFKEQ. This CDR3 region has 15 residues. Here the CDR3 reads CASSQESAGVHEQYF. Here the CDR3 DNA reads TGTGCCAGCAGCCAAGAATCAGCGGGAGTCCACGAGCAGTACTTC.

The chain couples TRBV6-5 to TRBJ2-2; perhaps TRBD2 as D (6 bases). Looked up from germline, CDR1 is MNHEY and CDR2 is SVGAGI. The CDR3 loop spans 14 amino acids. With 6 bases removed from V and 6 bases from J, the gap between germline ends came to 14 bases. The CDR3: CASSSGVWAGELFF. The CDR3 nucleotides are TGTGCCAGCAGCTCGGGAGTATGGGCCGGGGAGCTGTTTTTT.

This clone has only a few counts. This chain connects TRBV30 to TRBJ1-4; D gene ambiguous. This CDR3 spans 13 amino acids. Looked up from germline, CDR1 is GTSNPN and CDR2 is SVGIG (reference sequence). V dropped 4 bases and J dropped 6 bases, with 12 bases sitting between them. CDR3 sequence reads: CAWKVRADEKLFF. Here the CDR3 DNA reads TGTGCCTGGAAAGTGAGAGCGGATGAAAAACTGTTTTTT.

In its sample, this clone was seen a few times. V usage is TRBV9 and J usage is TRBJ1-6, with a weak D call TRBD1 (5 bases). The CDR3 has 16 residues. CDR1 SGDLS and CDR2 YYNGEE come from the germline V gene. V was pared by 4 bases and J by 0 bases, with 11 bases between. The CDR3, as DNA: TGTGCCAGCAGCCCGGAGGGGACCTCCTATAATTCACCCCTCCACTTT. This codes for CASSPEGTSYNSPLHF.

This rearrangement joins TRBV5-1 to TRBJ2-1; 10 bases match TRBD2. Germline V gives CDR1 SGHRS, CDR2 YFSETQ. The V segment lost 1 base and the J segment 8 bases; nucleotides outside the gene matches: 15. CDR3 length equals 18 residues. CDR3 nucleotides: TGCGCCAGCAGCTTGATTGTGTCCCTCACTAGCGGGACCCATGAGCAGTTCTTC. This sequence encodes CASSLIVSLTSGTHEQFF. Variable domain in full (rest from reference TRBV5-1 and TRBJ2-1): KAGVTQTPRYLIKTRGQQVTLSCSPISGHRSVSWYQQTPGQGLQFLFEYFSETQRNKGNFPGRFSGRQFSNSRSEMNVSTLELGDSALYLCASSLIVSLTSGTHEQFFGPGTRLTVL.

The CDR3 DNA reads TGTGCCAGCAGTTCTGGACAGGGCGGGGAGCTGTTTTTT. It yields the protein CASSSGQGGELFF. V gene TRBV27 combines with J gene TRBJ2-2, with TRBD1 identical over 8 bases. V dropped 4 bases and J dropped 7; count of bases not matched to a gene: 2. Germline CDR1 and CDR2: MNHEY and SMNVEV (reference sequence). The CDR3 is made up of 13 amino acids.

The chain joins TRBV7-2 to TRBJ2-7; 9 bases fit TRBD1. This CDR3 is built from 13 residues. V lost 8 bases, J lost 1 base, and 3 bases stayed unmatched. CDR1 is SGHTA, CDR2 FQGNSA, per germline. This CDR3 reads CASSGTGSYEQYF. CDR3 in DNA: TGTGCCAGCTCCGGGACAGGGTCCTACGAGCAGTACTTC.

This chain uses TRBV5-1 with TRBJ1-1; TRBD1 matches 7 bases. This CDR3 has 17 residues. CDR1 and CDR2 from the germline V gene are SGHRS and YFSETQ. The V segment lost 3 bases and the J segment 0 bases; nucleotides outside the gene matches: 11. The CDR3 sequence is CASSWTAGGNMNTEAFF. Written as DNA, the CDR3 is TGCGCCAGCAGCTGGACGGCAGGGGGAAACATGAACACTGAAGCTTTCTTT.

The chain recombines TRBV23-1 with TRBJ2-5; 12 positions match TRBD1. Being an ORF, TRBV23-1 has a function that is uncertain. CDR3 size: 19 residues. The ends lost 3 bases at V and 5 bases at J; junction bases unmatched: 16. As DNA, the CDR3 is TGCGCCAGCAGTCATTATCCCGGGACAGGGGGCTCCCTCGGTGAGACCCAGTACTTC. This codes for CASSHYPGTGGSLGETQYF.

This clone has only a few counts. The chain is built from TRBV3-1 (or the pseudogene TRBV3-2) and TRBJ2-5; D remains ambiguous. This CDR3 has 13 amino acids. V lost 2 bases and J lost 5, with 9 bases in between. CDR1 is LGHDT and CDR2 is YNNKEL in the germline V gene (reference sequence). The CDR3 here is CASSQLVEETQYF. For the CDR3, the DNA is TGTGCCAGCAGCCAATTAGTCGAGGAGACCCAGTACTTC.

This chain uses TRBV12-3 or TRBV12-4 with TRBJ2-7; unclear D gene. V gave up 8 bases and J gave up 5 bases, with 4 bases separating them. The CDR3 is 9 amino acids. The CDR3 region is CASSDEQYF. The CDR3 DNA follows: TGTGCCAGCTCGGACGAGCAGTACTTC.

This clone was seen more than once but under ten times. The chain is built from TRBV10-2 and TRBJ2-7; tentative D call: TRBD2 (6 bases). Germline V CDR1 and CDR2: WSHSY, SAAADI. CDR3 length: 17 amino acids. Trimming took off 2 bases at V and 2 bases at J, with 19 bases between the two ends. The CDR3 DNA reads TGCGCCAGCAGTGAGACCCCTGGCGGAGGGCACCCCTACGAGCAGTACTTC. It codes for CASSETPGGGHPYEQYF.

The sample holds a few counts of this clone. The V and J genes are TRBV5-6 and TRBJ2-7; the match to TRBD1 covers 11 bases. Germline assignment: CDR1 SGHDT and CDR2 YYEEEE. This CDR3 has 15 residues. The ends lost 5 bases at V and 7 bases at J; junction bases unmatched: 11. CDR3 amino acids: CASRGYGQGATEQYF. Written as DNA, the CDR3 is TGTGCCAGCAGAGGTTATGGACAGGGGGCAACGGAGCAGTACTTC.

This clone was observed once. The CDR3 DNA sequence: TGTGCCAGCAGGGCAGGACTAGCGGGAGGAGAGCAGTACTTC. Protein product: CASRAGLAGGEQYF. This chain connects TRBV6-5 to TRBJ2-7; 14 nucleotides agree with TRBD2. The V gene's germline CDR1 is MNHEY and CDR2 SVGAGI. This CDR3 has 14 residues. V shed 6 bases and J 7 bases; nucleotides not matched to a gene: 5.

V gene TRBV28 combines with J gene TRBJ2-7, with 10 positions matching TRBD2. The CDR3 runs to 15 residues. Germline CDR1 is MDHEN and CDR2 is SYDVKM. The trim removed 1 base at V and 3 bases at J, leaving 3 bases unmatched. The CDR3 region has the DNA TGTGCCAGCAGTTTATCCTCTAGCGGGAGCTACGAGCAGTACTTC. Translated, it gives CASSLSSSGSYEQYF.

This clone was detected a few times. This chain uses TRBV7-8 with TRBJ1-5; perhaps TRBD1 as D (5 bases). V was pared by 5 bases and J by 6 bases, with 17 bases between. The CDR3 is 15 amino acids. Germline V gene data show CDR1 as SGHVS and CDR2 as FQNEAQ. DNA of the CDR3: TGTGCCAGCAGCCCGATCCAGGGAGGTCTTCAGCCCCAGCATTTT. Its translation is CASSPIQGGLQPQHF. Variable domain in full (rest from reference TRBV7-8 and TRBJ1-5): GAGVSQSPRYKVAKRGQDVALRCDPISGHVSLFWYQQALGQGPEFLTYFQNEAQLDKSGLPSDRFFAERPEGSVSTLKIQRTQQEDSAVYLCASSPIQGGLQPQHFGDGTRLSIL.

In this sample, this clone turned up once. The chain combines TRBV2 with TRBJ1-5; TRBD1 aligns across 8 bases. The germline CDR1 and CDR2 sequences are SNHLY and FYNNEI. There are 13 residues in the CDR3. J lost 4 bases, V lost 11 bases, and 7 bases had no gene match. The CDR3 sequence is CASKRDRNQPQHF. The CDR3 DNA follows: TGTGCCTCTAAAAGGGACAGGAATCAGCCCCAGCATTTT.

This chain uses TRBV7-3 with TRBJ2-3, with 9 nucleotides matching TRBD2. The CDR3 spans 19 residues. Unmatched junction bases numbered 12, after V lost 1 base and J lost 1 base. Germline CDR1 and CDR2: SGHTA and FQGTGA. CDR3 sequence (DNA): TGTGCCAGCAGCTTAAAGGGAGCTAGCGGGGCCCTCGGCACAGATACGCAGTATTTT. Amino acid sequence: CASSLKGASGALGTDTQYF.

The J gene is TRBJ2-7, the V gene TRBV4-1; D is unclear. The V gene lost 8 bases and the J gene lost 3 bases, with 14 bases spanning the gap. This CDR3 comprises 13 residues. The germline V gene encodes CDR1 MGHRA and CDR2 YSYEKL. The CDR3 spells CASSPRTGYEQYF. CDR3 bases: TGCGCCAGCTCACCCCGAACGGGCTACGAGCAGTACTTC.